This TCR beta chain was sequenced in a study of blood T cell repertoires in COVID-19. Study at large: The United States, Italy and Spain were the sources of the acute and convalescent COVID-19 samples. From T cells, B-cell-depleted T cells, or PBMCs came the material, which was cDNA or gDNA.

Per the original data handling: Estimates of nucleated cell counts were drawn from the amplification of reference gene primers. Generated by immunoSEQ multiplex PCR, the TCRdb table keeps only in-frame clones and is missing some. D and trimming come from the DNA, and the V and J calls and clone size come from that table. The sample includes about 250,000 clones, about 93% of them seen just once. Enrolment of Seattle patients took place during active infection, and they were followed longitudinally. The sequencing sample was made of peripheral blood. This sequence was found in a man aged 25 to 40 with COVID-19, enrolled during active disease.

Written as DNA, the CDR3 is TGTGCCAGCAGCCCGCTTCGGGGGACTAATGAAAAACTGTTTTTT. Amino acid sequence: CASSPLRGTNEKLFF. The V call is TRBV7-9, the J call TRBJ1-4; maybe TRBD1 (5 bases). CDR3 length: 15 amino acids. Trimming removed 5 bases from V and 2 bases from J, with 12 bases in between. Looked up from germline, CDR1 is SEHNR and CDR2 is FQNEAQ (reference sequence).